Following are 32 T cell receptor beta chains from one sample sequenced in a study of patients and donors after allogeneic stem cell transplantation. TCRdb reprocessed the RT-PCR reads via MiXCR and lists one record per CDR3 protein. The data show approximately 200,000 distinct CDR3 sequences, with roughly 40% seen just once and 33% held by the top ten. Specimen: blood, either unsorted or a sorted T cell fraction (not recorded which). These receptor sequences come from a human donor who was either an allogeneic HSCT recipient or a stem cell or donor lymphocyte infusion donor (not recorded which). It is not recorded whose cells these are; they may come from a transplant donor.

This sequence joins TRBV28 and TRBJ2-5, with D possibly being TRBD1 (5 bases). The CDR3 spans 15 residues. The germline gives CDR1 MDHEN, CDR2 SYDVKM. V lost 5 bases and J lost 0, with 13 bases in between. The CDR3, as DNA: TGTGCCAGCAGTACCCCCCCGGACAACCAAGAGACCCAGTACTTC. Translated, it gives CASSTPPDNQETQYF.

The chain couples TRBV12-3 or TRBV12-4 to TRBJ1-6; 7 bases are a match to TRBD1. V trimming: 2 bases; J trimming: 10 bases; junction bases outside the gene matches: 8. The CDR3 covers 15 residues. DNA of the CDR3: TGTGCCAGCAGTTTATTCAGGGGGGCGGGCTCACCCCTCCACTTT. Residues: CASSLFRGAGSPLHF.

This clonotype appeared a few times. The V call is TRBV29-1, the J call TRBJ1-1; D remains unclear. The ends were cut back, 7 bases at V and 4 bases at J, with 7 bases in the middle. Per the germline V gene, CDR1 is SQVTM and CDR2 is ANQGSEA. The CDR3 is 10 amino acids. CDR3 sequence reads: CSGWGTEAFF. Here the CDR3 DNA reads TGCAGCGGTTGGGGCACTGAAGCTTTCTTT.

This chain's CDR3 is CASSLARDSNTGELFF. CDR3 nucleotide sequence: TGTGCCAGCAGCTTAGCTCGGGACAGCAACACCGGGGAGCTGTTTTTT. The V call is TRBV7-6, the J call TRBJ2-2; 7 bases line up with TRBD1. J lost 2 bases, V lost 0 bases, and 3 bases had no gene match. The germline V gene encodes CDR1 SGHVS and CDR2 FNYEAQ. There are 16 residues in the CDR3.

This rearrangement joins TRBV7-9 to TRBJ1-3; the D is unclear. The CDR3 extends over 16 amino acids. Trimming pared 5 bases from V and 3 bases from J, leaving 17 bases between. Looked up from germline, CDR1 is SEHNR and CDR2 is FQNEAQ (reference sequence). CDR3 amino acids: CASSPASALIGNTIYF. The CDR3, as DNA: TGTGCCAGCAGCCCCGCTTCGGCCCTCATTGGAAACACCATATATTTT.

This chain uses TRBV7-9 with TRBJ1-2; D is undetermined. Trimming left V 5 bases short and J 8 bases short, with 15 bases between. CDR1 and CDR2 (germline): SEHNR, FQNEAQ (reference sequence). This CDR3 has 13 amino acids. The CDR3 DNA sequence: TGTGCCAGCAGCCCGTACGAGGGTGGAGGCTACACCTTC. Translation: CASSPYEGGGYTF. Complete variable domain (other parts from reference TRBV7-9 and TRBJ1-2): DTGVSQNPRHKITKRGQNVTFRCDPISEHNRLYWYRQTLGQGPEFLTYFQNEAQLEKSRLLSDRFSAERPKGSFSTLEIQRTEQGDSAMYLCASSPYEGGGYTFGSGTRLTVV.

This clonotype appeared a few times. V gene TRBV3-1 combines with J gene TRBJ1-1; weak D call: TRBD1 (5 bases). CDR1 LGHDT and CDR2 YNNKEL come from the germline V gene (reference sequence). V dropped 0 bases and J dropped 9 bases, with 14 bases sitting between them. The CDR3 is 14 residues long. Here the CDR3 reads CASSQDSEGLKAFF. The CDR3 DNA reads TGTGCCAGCAGCCAAGATTCAGAGGGGCTCAAAGCTTTCTTT.

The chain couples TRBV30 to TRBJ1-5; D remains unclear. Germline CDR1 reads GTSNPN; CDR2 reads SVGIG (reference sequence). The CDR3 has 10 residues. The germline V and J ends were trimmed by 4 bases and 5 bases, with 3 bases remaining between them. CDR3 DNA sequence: TGTGCCTGGAACTATCAGCCCCAGCATTTT. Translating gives CAWNYQPQHF.

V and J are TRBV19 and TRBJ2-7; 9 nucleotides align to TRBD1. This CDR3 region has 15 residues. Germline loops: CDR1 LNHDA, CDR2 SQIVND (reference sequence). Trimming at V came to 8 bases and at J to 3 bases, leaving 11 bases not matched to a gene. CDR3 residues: CASSSSGTGIYEQYF. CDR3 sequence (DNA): TGTGCCAGTTCTTCCTCCGGGACAGGGATCTACGAGCAGTACTTC.

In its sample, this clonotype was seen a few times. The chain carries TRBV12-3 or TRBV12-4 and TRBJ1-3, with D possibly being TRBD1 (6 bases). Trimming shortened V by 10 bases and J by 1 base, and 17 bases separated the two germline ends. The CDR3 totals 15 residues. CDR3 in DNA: TGTGCCACCGCCTACCGCAGGGGTTCTGGAAACACCATATATTTT. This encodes CATAYRRGSGNTIYF.

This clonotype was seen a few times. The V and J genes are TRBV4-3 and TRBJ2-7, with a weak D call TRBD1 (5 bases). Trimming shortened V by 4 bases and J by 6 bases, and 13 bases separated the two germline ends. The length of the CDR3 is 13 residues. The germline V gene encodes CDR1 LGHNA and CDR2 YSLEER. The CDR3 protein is CASSPTQGTEQYF. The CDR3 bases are TGCGCCAGCAGCCCCACCCAGGGTACCGAGCAGTACTTC.

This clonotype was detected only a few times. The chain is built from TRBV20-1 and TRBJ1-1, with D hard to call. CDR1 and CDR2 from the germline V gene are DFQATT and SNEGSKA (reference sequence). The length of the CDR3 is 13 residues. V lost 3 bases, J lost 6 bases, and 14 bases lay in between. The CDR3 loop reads CSARSSSQPEAFF. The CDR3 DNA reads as TGCAGTGCTAGGTCATCGTCGCAGCCTGAAGCTTTCTTT.

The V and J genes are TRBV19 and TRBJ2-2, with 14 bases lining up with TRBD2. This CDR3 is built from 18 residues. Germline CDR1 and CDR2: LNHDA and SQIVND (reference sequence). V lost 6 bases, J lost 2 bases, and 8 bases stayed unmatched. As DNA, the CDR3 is TGTGCCAGTAGCCCCGGACTAGCGGGAGGTTCTAACACCGGGGAGCTGTTTTTT. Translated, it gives CASSPGLAGGSNTGELFF.

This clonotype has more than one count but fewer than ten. CDR3 sequence reads: CASSLSPATEAFF. DNA for the CDR3: TGTGCCAGCAGCTTAAGCCCGGCCACTGAAGCTTTCTTT. The rearrangement uses TRBV7-6 and TRBJ1-1; D is undetermined. CDR3 size: 13 residues. Germline CDR1 reads SGHVS; CDR2 reads FNYEAQ. The V end lost 2 bases, the J end lost 4 bases, and 8 bases lay between the germline ends.

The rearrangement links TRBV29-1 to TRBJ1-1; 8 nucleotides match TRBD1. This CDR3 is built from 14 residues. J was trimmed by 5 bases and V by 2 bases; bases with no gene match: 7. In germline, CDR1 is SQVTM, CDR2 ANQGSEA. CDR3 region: CSVEPQGAKTEAFF. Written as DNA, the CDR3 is TGCAGCGTTGAACCCCAGGGGGCGAAGACTGAAGCTTTCTTT.

The CDR3: CASSYGAGGTYEQYF. The CDR3 nucleotides read TGTGCCAGCAGTTACGGGGCAGGGGGCACCTACGAGCAGTACTTC. The chain is built from TRBV6-5 and TRBJ2-7; 8 bases fit TRBD1. With 2 bases clipped from V and 2 bases from J, the junction kept 5 bases outside the gene matches. Germline values: CDR1 MNHEY, CDR2 SVGAGI. CDR3 length equals 15 residues.

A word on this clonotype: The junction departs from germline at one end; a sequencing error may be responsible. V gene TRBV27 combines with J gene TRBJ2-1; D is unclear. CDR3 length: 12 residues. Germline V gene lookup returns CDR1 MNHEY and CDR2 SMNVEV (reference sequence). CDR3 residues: CASSNRYDEQFF. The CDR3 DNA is TGTGCCAGCAGCAACCGCTACGATGAGCAGTTCTTC.

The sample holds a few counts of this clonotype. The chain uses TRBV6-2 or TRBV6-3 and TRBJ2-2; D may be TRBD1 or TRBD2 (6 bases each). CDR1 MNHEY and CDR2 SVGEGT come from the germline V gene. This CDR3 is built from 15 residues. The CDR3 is CASRGPGPNTGELFF. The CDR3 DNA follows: TGTGCTTCCCGGGGGCCAGGGCCGAACACCGGGGAGCTGTTTTTT.

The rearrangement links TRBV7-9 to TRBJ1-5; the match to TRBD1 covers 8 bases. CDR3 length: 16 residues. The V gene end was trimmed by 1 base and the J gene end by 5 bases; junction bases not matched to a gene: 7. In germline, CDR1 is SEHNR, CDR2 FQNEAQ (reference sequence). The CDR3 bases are TGTGCCAGCAGCTTAGTCATTGGGACAGGAGATCAGCCCCAGCATTTT. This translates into CASSLVIGTGDQPQHF.

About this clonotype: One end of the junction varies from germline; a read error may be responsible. The CDR3 loop is CASSEEIF. CDR3 in DNA: TGTGCCAGCAGCGAGGAGATCTTC. The gene calls are TRBV7-9 and TRBJ2-1, with unresolved D. From germline, CDR1 is SEHNR and CDR2 FQNEAQ (reference sequence). The CDR3 consists of 8 residues. Combining the CDR3 with reference TRBV7-9 and TRBJ2-1 gives the whole variable domain DTGVSQNPRHKITKRGQNVTFRCDPISEHNRLYWYRQTLGQGPEFLTYFQNEAQLEKSRLLSDRFSAERPKGSFSTLEIQRTEQGDSAMYLCASSEEIFGPGTRLTVL.

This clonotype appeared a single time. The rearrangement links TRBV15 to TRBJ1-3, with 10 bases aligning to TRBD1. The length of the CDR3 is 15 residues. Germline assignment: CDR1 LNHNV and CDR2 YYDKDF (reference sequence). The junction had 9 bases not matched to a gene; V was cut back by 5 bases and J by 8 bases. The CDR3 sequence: CATSPRRDRGDTIYF. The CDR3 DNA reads TGTGCCACCAGCCCGAGAAGGGACAGGGGTGACACCATATATTTT.

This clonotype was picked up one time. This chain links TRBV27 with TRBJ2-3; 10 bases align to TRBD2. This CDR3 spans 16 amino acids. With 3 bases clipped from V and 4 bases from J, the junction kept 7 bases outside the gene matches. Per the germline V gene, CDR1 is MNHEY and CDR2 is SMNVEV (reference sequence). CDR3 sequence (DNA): TGTGCCAGCAGTTTCTCAGCGGGAGGGCCGCCAGATACGCAGTATTTT. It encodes CASSFSAGGPPDTQYF.

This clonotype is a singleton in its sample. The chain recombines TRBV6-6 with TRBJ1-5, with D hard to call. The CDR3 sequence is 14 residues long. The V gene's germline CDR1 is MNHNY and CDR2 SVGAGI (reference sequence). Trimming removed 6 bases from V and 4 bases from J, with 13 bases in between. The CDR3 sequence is CASSTDGTNQPQHF. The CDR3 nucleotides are TGTGCCAGCAGCACCGACGGTACAAATCAGCCCCAGCATTTT.

The CDR3 here is CASSSTRGVGSNQPQHF. The CDR3 region has the DNA TGTGCCAGCAGCTCAACAAGAGGGGTCGGTAGCAATCAGCCCCAGCATTTT. This chain links TRBV7-9 with TRBJ1-5; TRBD1 is a possible D gene (5 bases). The germline V gene has CDR1 SEHNR and CDR2 FQNEAQ (reference sequence). Trimming left V 4 bases short and J 0 bases short, with 16 bases between. The CDR3 is made up of 17 amino acids.

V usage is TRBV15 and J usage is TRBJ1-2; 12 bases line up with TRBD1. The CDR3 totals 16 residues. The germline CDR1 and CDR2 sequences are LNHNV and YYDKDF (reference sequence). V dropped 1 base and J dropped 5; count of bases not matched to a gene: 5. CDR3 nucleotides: TGTGCCACCAGCAGAGTGGGGACAGGGGGCTTTTATGGCTACACCTTC. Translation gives CATSRVGTGGFYGYTF.

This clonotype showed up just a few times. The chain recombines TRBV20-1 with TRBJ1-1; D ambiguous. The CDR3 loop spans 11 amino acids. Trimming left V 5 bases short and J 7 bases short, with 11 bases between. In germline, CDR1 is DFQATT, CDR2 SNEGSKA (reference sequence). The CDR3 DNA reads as TGCAGTGCTCTCAGCCGGATTGAAGCTTTCTTT. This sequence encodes CSALSRIEAFF.

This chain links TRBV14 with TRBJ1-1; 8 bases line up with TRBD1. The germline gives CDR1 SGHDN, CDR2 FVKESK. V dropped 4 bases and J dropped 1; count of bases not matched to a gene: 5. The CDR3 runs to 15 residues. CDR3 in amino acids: CASSPTTGENTEAFF. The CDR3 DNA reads TGTGCCAGCAGCCCTACGACAGGGGAGAACACTGAAGCTTTCTTT. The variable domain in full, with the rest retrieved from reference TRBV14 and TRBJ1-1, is EAGVTQFPSHSVIEKGQTVTLRCDPISGHDNLYWYRRVMGKEIKFLLHFVKESKQDESGMPNNRFLAERTGGTYSTLKVQPAELEDSGVYFCASSPTTGENTEAFFGQGTRLTVV.

CDR3 nucleotide sequence: TGTGCCAGCAGTCCCGGACTAGCGGGAGACGGGGAGACCCAGTACTTC. Translated, it gives CASSPGLAGDGETQYF. The gene calls are TRBV12-3 or TRBV12-4 and TRBJ2-5, with TRBD2 matching 13 bases. The CDR3 sequence is 16 residues long. The J segment lost 5 bases and the V segment lost 5 bases, leaving 8 bases of the junction unmatched.

The CDR3 DNA reads as TGCGCCAGCAGCCCGGACAGGGGGCTAATTGGGACTGAAGCTTTCTTT. It is translated as CASSPDRGLIGTEAFF. The chain recombines TRBV5-1 with TRBJ1-1; 11 nucleotides align to TRBD1. The CDR3 has 16 residues. Germline V gene data show CDR1 as SGHRS and CDR2 as YFSETQ. V was clipped by 4 bases and J by 5 bases; unmatched bases: 10.

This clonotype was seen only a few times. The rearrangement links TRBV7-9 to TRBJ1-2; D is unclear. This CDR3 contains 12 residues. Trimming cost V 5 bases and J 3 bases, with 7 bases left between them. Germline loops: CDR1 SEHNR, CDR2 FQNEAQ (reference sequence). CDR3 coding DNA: TGTGCCAGCAGCCCGGGAGACTATGGCTACACCTTC. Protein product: CASSPGDYGYTF.

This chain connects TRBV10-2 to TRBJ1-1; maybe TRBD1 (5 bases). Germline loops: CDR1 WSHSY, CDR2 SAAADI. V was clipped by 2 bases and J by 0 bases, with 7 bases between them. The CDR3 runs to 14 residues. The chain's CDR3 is CASSEQGMNTEAFF. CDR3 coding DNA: TGCGCCAGCAGTGAGCAGGGCATGAACACTGAAGCTTTCTTT.

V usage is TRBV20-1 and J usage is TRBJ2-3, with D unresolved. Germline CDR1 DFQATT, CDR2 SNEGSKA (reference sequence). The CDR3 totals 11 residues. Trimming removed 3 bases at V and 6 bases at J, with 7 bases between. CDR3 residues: CSASSADTQYF. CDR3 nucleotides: TGCAGTGCTAGCTCGGCGGATACGCAGTATTTT.